The 22 T cell receptor beta chains below were found in one sample sequenced in a study of shared clonotypes between healthy human individuals. Only CD45RO-negative cells positively selected for CCR7 counted as naive CD8 cells, so terminally differentiated effector memory CD45RA+ cells were excluded. Using immunoSEQ multiplex PCR, the repertoire was profiled, and TCRdb retains in-frame clones only, with some absent. The profile shows roughly 2.1 million clones, about 93% of them singletons. Specimen: naive CD8+ T cells from PBMCs. The receptors shown here come from a man younger than 35 in good health. Some clones in this sample may be carry-over from other donors' samples.

This clone was seen once. The rearrangement joins TRBV27 to TRBJ2-1; D is unresolved. Trimming took off 1 base at V and 5 bases at J, with 12 bases between the two ends. Germline CDR1 is MNHEY and CDR2 is SMNVEV (reference sequence). This CDR3 is built from 15 residues. The CDR3 loop is CASSLLLGLHNEQFF. DNA of the CDR3: TGTGCCAGCAGTTTATTATTAGGCTTACACAATGAGCAGTTCTTC.

This sequence joins TRBV4-1 and TRBJ1-5; D remains ambiguous. Per germline, CDR1 MGHRA and CDR2 YSYEKL. This CDR3 comprises 16 residues. Trimming left V 2 bases short and J 6 bases short, with 17 bases between. CDR3: CASSQSPTPAPQPQHF. The DNA of the CDR3 is TGCGCCAGCAGCCAATCACCGACACCCGCTCCTCAGCCCCAGCATTTT.

This clone was seen just once. This chain uses TRBV5-6 with TRBJ2-1; D is perhaps TRBD1 (6 bases). Germline V gene lookup returns CDR1 SGHDT and CDR2 YYEEEE. The CDR3 loop spans 12 amino acids. V lost 3 bases to trimming and J lost 9 bases, with 10 bases between them. CDR3 nucleotide sequence: TGTGCCAGCAGCTCGGTCAGGGGTGAGCAGTTCTTC. Protein product: CASSSVRGEQFF.

The CDR3 nucleotides read TGTGCCAGCAGTTTCGGGACAGGGGAAAATCAGCCCCAGCATTTT. Translation: CASSFGTGENQPQHF. This chain connects TRBV6-5 to TRBJ1-5; 10 bases are a match to TRBD1. This CDR3 has 15 amino acids. Looked up from germline, CDR1 is MNHEY and CDR2 is SVGAGI. V shed 4 bases and J 4 bases; nucleotides not matched to a gene: 4.

The genes are TRBV6-6 and TRBJ2-4; the D is unclear. Trimming stripped 2 bases from V and 9 bases from J, with 8 bases between. CDR1 and CDR2 from the germline V gene are MNHNY and SVGAGI (reference sequence). This CDR3 region has 12 residues. The CDR3 sequence is CASSYGDPIQYF. The CDR3 DNA follows: TGTGCCAGCAGTTACGGAGACCCCATTCAGTACTTC.

This chain links TRBV19 with TRBJ1-1; perhaps TRBD1 as D (5 bases). Deletions cut 6 bases from V and 1 base from J, with 12 bases between. This CDR3 has 14 residues. The germline V gene has CDR1 LNHDA and CDR2 SQIVND (reference sequence). CDR3 amino acids: CASSLNTGNTEAFF. The CDR3 DNA reads as TGTGCCAGTAGCTTAAATACAGGGAACACTGAAGCTTTCTTT.

This chain joins TRBV7-2 and TRBJ1-2, with 7 nucleotides matching TRBD1. V lost 4 bases and J lost 3; bases outside the gene matches: 8. From germline, CDR1 is SGHTA and CDR2 FQGNSA. This CDR3 comprises 15 residues. This chain's CDR3 is CASSSRDSPYYGYTF. The CDR3 region has the DNA TGTGCCAGCAGCTCTCGGGACAGCCCATACTATGGCTACACCTTC.

As to this clone: Other DNA sequences in the same sample also yield this CDR3. CDR3 DNA sequence: TGTGCCAGCAGCTTAGCAGGGTTGGGCTACGAGCAGTACTTC. It yields the protein CASSLAGLGYEQYF. The V call is TRBV7-9, the J call TRBJ2-7, with D uncertain. V lost 0 bases, J lost 3 bases, and 9 bases lay in between. The CDR3 runs 14 residues. Germline V gene data show CDR1 as SEHNR and CDR2 as FQNEAQ (reference sequence).

V and J are TRBV11-2 and TRBJ2-1; D not resolved. Between the trimmed V and J ends, which lost 5 bases and 9 bases, there was a span of 14 bases. The CDR3 totals 13 residues. Germline values: CDR1 SGHAT, CDR2 FQNNGV. CDR3 coding DNA: TGTGCCAGCAGCCTCATCCCAGACGGTGAGCAGTTCTTC. This sequence encodes CASSLIPDGEQFF.

This chain uses TRBV15 with TRBJ1-5; D gene unclear. Trimming cost V 5 bases and J 5 bases, with 7 bases left between them. The CDR3 length is 12 residues. The germline gives CDR1 LNHNV, CDR2 YYDKDF (reference sequence). The CDR3 reads CATSLGDQPQHF. CDR3 nucleotides: TGTGCCACCAGCTTGGGCGATCAGCCCCAGCATTTT.

The chain carries TRBV6-5 and TRBJ2-7, with 9 nucleotides matching TRBD2. Germline values: CDR1 MNHEY, CDR2 SVGAGI. This CDR3 spans 16 amino acids. Losses at the gene ends were 4 bases for V and 5 bases for J; bases not matched to a gene: 12. Written as DNA, the CDR3 is TGTGCCAGCAGTTCCGTGGCTAGCGGGGTTTACCACGAGCAGTACTTC. This encodes CASSSVASGVYHEQYF.

Concerning this clone itself: At one of its ends the junction is not consistent with the germline gene, which may arise from a read error. This chain uses TRBV5-6 with TRBJ1-3; no reliable D call. Germline CDR1 and CDR2: SGHDT and YYEEEE. There are 17 residues in the CDR3. DNA for the CDR3: TGTGCCAGCAGCTTGTACCAAACCGCGCGCTCTCGAAACACCATATATTTT. Its protein product is CASSLYQTARSRNTIYF.

The chain links TRBV6-1 to TRBJ1-1, with D unclear. This CDR3 is built from 15 residues. Trimming took off 10 bases at V and 1 base at J, with 19 bases between the two ends. Germline loops: CDR1 MNHNS, CDR2 SASEGT. Here the CDR3 DNA reads TGTGCCACCCGTTCCGGTTGGGTCGAGAACACTGAAGCTTTCTTT. This translates into CATRSGWVENTEAFF.

The CDR3 DNA reads TGTGCCAGCAGTGAATTTGGGGGGAGGCCTCCGATCTCCTACGAGCAGTACTTC. Translation: CASSEFGGRPPISYEQYF. The chain couples TRBV6-1 to TRBJ2-7; TRBD2 is a possible D gene (6 bases). This CDR3 has 18 residues. The V gene lost 2 bases and the J gene lost 0 bases, with 20 bases spanning the gap. The V gene's germline CDR1 is MNHNS and CDR2 SASEGT.

This clone was picked up a small number of times. CDR3 nucleotide sequence: TGTGCCAGCAGTGAAGCCGCCAGTCGCCTGGTCGGCAATCAGCCCCAGCATTTT. Translation gives CASSEAASRLVGNQPQHF. V and J are TRBV6-1 and TRBJ1-5; D not resolved. This CDR3 region has 18 residues. V was trimmed by 0 bases and J by 2 bases, leaving 17 bases between them. Looked up from germline, CDR1 is MNHNS and CDR2 is SASEGT.

This clone was counted a single time. The chain carries TRBV28 and TRBJ2-4, with D possibly TRBD2 on 6 matching bases. CDR1 and CDR2 from the germline V gene are MDHEN and SYDVKM. CDR3 length equals 15 residues. V was trimmed by 6 bases and J by 1 base, leaving 13 bases between them. The CDR3 bases are TGTGCCAGCAGAGTCACGGGGGAGGCCAAAAACATTCAGTACTTC. Protein: CASRVTGEAKNIQYF.

The chain uses TRBV7-7 and TRBJ2-7; D assignment may be TRBD1 or TRBD2 (6 bases each). Trimming removed 3 bases from V and 4 bases from J, with 16 bases in between. The CDR3 is 15 residues long. Germline CDR1 and CDR2: SSHAT and FNYEAQ (reference sequence). The CDR3 protein is CASSLFGGLGYEQYF. The CDR3 bases are TGTGCCAGCAGCTTGTTTGGGGGGCTTGGGTACGAGCAGTACTTC.

With respect to this clone: Other DNA sequences in this specimen translate into the identical CDR3. The gene calls are TRBV6-1 and TRBJ2-7; 10 bases line up with TRBD2. This CDR3 contains 15 residues. Germline CDR1 MNHNS, CDR2 SASEGT. The junction had 4 bases not matched to a gene; V was cut back by 3 bases and J by 2 bases. For the CDR3, the DNA is TGTGCCAGCAGTGAGATAACTAGCGGGACCTACGAGCAGTACTTC. It yields the protein CASSEITSGTYEQYF.

V gene TRBV27 combines with J gene TRBJ2-2, with 10 bases aligning to TRBD1. Germline V CDR1 and CDR2: MNHEY, SMNVEV (reference sequence). With V trimmed by 8 bases and J by 5 bases, 5 bases remained unmatched. CDR3 size: 14 residues. The CDR3 protein is CASGWTGGTGELFF. The CDR3 nucleotides read TGTGCCAGCGGCTGGACAGGGGGGACCGGGGAGCTGTTTTTT.

This chain uses TRBV27 with TRBJ1-2, with 7 positions matching TRBD1. Germline V gene sequence: CDR1 MNHEY, CDR2 SMNVEV (reference sequence). With 3 bases clipped from V and 6 bases from J, the junction kept 7 bases outside the gene matches. This CDR3 comprises 14 residues. Here the CDR3 DNA reads TGTGCCAGCAGTTTGTTCCGGGACAGCAATGGCTACACCTTC. Its translation: CASSLFRDSNGYTF.

This clone was observed a single time. This chain uses TRBV28 with TRBJ1-2; D call uncertain. CDR1 MDHEN and CDR2 SYDVKM come from the germline V gene. V was cut by 5 bases and J by 3 bases, with 22 bases left in between. This CDR3 spans 17 amino acids. The CDR3 sequence: CASSPTLQAIPDYGYTF. CDR3 DNA: TGTGCCAGCAGTCCGACTCTTCAGGCCATACCCGACTATGGCTACACCTTC.

The V and J genes are TRBV19 and TRBJ2-1; the D is unclear. From germline, CDR1 is LNHDA and CDR2 SQIVND (reference sequence). Trimming took off 7 bases at V and 1 base at J, with 8 bases between the two ends. The CDR3 has 13 amino acids. The DNA of the CDR3 is TGTGCCAGTAAAGGGCCGTCCTACAATGAGCAGTTCTTC. Translated: CASKGPSYNEQFF.